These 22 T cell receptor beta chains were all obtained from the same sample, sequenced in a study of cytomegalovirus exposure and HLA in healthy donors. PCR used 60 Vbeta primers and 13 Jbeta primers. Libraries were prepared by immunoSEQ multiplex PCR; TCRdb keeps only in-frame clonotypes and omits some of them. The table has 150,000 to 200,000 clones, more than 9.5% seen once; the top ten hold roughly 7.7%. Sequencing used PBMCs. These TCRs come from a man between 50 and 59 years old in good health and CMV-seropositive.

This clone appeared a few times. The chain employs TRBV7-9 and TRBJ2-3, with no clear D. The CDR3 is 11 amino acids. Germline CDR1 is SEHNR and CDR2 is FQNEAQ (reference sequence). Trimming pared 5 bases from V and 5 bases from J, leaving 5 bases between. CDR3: CASSARDTQYF. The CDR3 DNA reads TGTGCCAGCAGCGCTAGAGATACGCAGTATTTT.

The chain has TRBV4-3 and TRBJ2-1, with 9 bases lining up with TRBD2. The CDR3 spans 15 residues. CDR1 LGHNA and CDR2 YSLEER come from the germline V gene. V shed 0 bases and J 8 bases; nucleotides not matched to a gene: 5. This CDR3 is CASSQDPAGGYEQFF. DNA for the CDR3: TGCGCCAGCAGCCAAGATCCAGCGGGGGGCTATGAGCAGTTCTTC.

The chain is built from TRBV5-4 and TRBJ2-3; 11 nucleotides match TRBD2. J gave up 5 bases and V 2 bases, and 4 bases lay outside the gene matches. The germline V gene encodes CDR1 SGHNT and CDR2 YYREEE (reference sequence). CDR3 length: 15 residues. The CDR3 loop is CASSFSGGAGDTQYF. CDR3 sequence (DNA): TGTGCCAGCAGCTTTAGCGGGGGGGCAGGAGATACGCAGTATTTT.

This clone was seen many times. The CDR3 DNA sequence: TGTGCCAGCAGAGGTACGGGGGGGCCCACAGATACGCAGTATTTT. Encoded protein: CASRGTGGPTDTQYF. The chain recombines TRBV25-1 with TRBJ2-3; 8 bases are shared with TRBD2. Germline CDR1 is MGHDK and CDR2 is SYGVNS. This CDR3 has 15 residues. V shed 6 bases, J shed 2 bases, and the junction held 7 bases outside the gene matches.

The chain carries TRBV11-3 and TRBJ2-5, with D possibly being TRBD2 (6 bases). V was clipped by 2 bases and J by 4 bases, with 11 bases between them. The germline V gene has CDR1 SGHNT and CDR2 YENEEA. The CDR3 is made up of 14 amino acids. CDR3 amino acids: CASSLIYGGETQYF. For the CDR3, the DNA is TGTGCCAGCAGCTTAATTTACGGGGGAGAGACCCAGTACTTC.

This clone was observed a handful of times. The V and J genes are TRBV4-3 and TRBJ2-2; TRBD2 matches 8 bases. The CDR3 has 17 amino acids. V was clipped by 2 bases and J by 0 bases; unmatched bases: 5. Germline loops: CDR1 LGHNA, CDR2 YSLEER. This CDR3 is CASSQSTGGANTGELFF. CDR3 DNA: TGCGCCAGCAGCCAATCAACGGGGGGGGCGAACACCGGGGAGCTGTTTTTT.

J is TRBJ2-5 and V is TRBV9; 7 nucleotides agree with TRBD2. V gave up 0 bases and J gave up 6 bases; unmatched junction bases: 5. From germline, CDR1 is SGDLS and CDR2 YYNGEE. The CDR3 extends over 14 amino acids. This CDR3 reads CASSVDGGGKTQYF. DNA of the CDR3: TGTGCCAGCAGCGTAGATGGGGGAGGGAAGACCCAGTACTTC.

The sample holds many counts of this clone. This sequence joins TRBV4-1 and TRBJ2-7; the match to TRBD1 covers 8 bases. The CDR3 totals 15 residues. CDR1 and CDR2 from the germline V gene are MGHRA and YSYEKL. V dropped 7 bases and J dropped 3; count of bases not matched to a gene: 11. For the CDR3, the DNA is TGCGCCAGCAACAGGGACAGGAGAAAGGGCTACGAGCAGTACGTC. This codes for CASNRDRRKGYEQYV.

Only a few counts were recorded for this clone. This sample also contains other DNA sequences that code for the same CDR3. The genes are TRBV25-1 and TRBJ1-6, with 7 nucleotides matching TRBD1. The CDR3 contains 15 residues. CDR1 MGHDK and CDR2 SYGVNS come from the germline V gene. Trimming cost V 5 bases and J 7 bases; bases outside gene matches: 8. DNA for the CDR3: TGTGCCAGCAGTTCCGCCACAGGGGTCAATTCACCCCTCCACTTT. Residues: CASSSATGVNSPLHF.

The CDR3 sequence: CASSTLPQGRAEQFF. The CDR3 nucleotides read TGTGCCAGCAGTACCCTTCCTCAGGGGCGGGCTGAGCAGTTCTTC. The J gene is TRBJ2-1, the V gene TRBV6-5, with D possibly TRBD1 on 6 matching bases. Trimming left V 5 bases short and J 9 bases short, with 20 bases between. This CDR3 region has 15 residues. The germline V gene has CDR1 MNHEY and CDR2 SVGAGI.

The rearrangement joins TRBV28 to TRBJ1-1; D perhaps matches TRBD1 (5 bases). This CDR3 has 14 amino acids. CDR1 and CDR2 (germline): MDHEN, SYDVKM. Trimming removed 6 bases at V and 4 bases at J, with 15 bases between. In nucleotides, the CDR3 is TGTGCCAGCAGCCGCACCCCAGGGATCACTGAAGCTTTCTTT. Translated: CASSRTPGITEAFF.

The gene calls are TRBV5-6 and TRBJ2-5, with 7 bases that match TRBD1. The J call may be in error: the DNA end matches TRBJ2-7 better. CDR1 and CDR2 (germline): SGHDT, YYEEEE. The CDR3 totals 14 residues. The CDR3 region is CASRGGQLSYEQYF. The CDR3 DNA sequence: TGTGCCAGCAGAGGGGGACAGTTATCCTACGAGCAGTACTTC.

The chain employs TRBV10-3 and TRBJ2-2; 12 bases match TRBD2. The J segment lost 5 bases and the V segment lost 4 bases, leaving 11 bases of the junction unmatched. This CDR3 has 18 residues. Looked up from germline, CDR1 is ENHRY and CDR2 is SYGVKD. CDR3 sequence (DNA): TGTGCCATCAGTGTCTCCCTCCTAGCGGGGGGGAGAACCGGGGAGCTGTTTTTT. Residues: CAISVSLLAGGRTGELFF.

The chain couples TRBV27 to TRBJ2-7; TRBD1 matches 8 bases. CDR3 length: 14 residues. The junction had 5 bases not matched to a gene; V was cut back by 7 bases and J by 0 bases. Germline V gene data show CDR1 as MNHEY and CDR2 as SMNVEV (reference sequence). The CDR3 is CASKGTGLSYEQYF. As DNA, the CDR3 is TGTGCCAGCAAAGGGACAGGTCTCTCCTACGAGCAGTACTTC.

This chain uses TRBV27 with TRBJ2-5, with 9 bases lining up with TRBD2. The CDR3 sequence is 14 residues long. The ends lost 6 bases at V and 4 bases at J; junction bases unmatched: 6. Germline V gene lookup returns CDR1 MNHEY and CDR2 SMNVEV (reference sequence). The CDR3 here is CASRASGGPETQYF. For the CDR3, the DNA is TGTGCCAGCAGGGCAAGCGGGGGGCCAGAGACCCAGTACTTC.

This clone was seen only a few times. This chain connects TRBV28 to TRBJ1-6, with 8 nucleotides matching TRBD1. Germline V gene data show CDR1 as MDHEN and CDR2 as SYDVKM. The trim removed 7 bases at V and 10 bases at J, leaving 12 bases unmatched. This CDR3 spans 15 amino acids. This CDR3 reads CASTRTGSIRSPLHF. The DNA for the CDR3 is TGTGCCAGCACCAGGACAGGGTCGATAAGATCACCCCTCCACTTT.

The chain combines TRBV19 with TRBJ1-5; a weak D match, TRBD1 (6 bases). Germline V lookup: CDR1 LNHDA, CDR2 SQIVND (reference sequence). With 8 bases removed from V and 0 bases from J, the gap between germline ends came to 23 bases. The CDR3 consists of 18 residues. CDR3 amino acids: CASSATGLTPYSNQPQHF. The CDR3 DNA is TGTGCCAGTTCGGCAACAGGGCTTACGCCCTATAGCAATCAGCCCCAGCATTTT.

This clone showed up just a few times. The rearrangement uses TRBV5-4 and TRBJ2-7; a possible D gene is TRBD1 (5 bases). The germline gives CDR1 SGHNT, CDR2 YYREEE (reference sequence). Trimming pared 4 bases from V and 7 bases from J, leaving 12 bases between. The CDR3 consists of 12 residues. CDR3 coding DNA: TGTGCCAGCAGCAAGACAGTGACTGAGCAGTACTTC. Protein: CASSKTVTEQYF.

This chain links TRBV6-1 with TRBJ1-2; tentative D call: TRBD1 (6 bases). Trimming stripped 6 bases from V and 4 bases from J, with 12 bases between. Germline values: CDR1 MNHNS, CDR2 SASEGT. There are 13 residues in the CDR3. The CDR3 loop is CASSTGKGYGYTF. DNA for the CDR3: TGTGCCAGCAGCACAGGGAAGGGCTATGGCTACACCTTC.

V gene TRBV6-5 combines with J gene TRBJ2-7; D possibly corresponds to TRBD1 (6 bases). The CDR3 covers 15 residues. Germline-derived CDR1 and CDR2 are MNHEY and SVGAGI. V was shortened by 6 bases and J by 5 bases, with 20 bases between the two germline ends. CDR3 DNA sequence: TGTGCCAGCAGCGGGTCTCGATTCAGGGGACACGAGCAGTACTTC. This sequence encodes CASSGSRFRGHEQYF.

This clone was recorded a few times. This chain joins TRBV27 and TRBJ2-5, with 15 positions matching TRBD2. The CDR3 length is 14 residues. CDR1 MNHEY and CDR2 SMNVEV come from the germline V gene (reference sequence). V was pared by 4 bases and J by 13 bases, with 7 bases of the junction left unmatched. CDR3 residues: CASSSRTSGGARYF. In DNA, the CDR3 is TGTGCCAGCAGTTCCCGGACTAGCGGGGGGGCCCGGTACTTC.

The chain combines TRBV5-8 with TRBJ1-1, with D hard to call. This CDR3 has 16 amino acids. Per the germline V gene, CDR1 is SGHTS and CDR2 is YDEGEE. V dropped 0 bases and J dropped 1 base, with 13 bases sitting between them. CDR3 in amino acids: CASSLETRAGNTEAFF. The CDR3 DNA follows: TGTGCCAGCAGCTTGGAAACGAGGGCGGGGAACACTGAAGCTTTCTTT.